The 20 T cell receptor beta chains reported below all come from one sample, sequenced in a study of shared clonotypes between healthy human individuals. Generated by immunoSEQ multiplex PCR, the TCRdb table keeps only in-frame clones and is missing some. The table shows 95,000 to 120,000 clones, with about 62% occurring only once. What was sequenced was memory CD8+ T cells sorted from blood. The subset is: CD45RO+ cells pooled with CCR7-negative TemRA cells. The source is a woman in her twenties or thirties in good health.

The chain uses TRBV15 and TRBJ2-3; 9 nucleotides match TRBD1. In germline, CDR1 is LNHNV, CDR2 YYDKDF (reference sequence). The CDR3 is 14 amino acids. V trimming: 3 bases; J trimming: 4 bases; junction bases outside the gene matches: 2. CDR3 sequence: CATSRGTGSDTQYF. CDR3 DNA: TGTGCCACCAGCAGGGGGACAGGGTCAGATACGCAGTATTTT.

The chain recombines TRBV5-1 with TRBJ2-2; the D gene is possibly TRBD2 (7 bases). The CDR3 extends over 15 amino acids. Looked up from germline, CDR1 is SGHRS and CDR2 is YFSETQ. Trimming removed 4 bases from V and 5 bases from J, with 15 bases in between. The CDR3 DNA reads TGCGCCAGCAGCCGAACAGGGAGGGGAACCGGGGAGCTGTTTTTT. This gives the protein CASSRTGRGTGELFF.

There are many counts of this clone. The V call is TRBV7-2, the J call TRBJ1-3; 7 bases line up with TRBD1. There are 15 residues in the CDR3. After removal of 1 base from V and 6 bases from J, the junction contained 6 bases not matched to a gene. Germline CDR1 is SGHTA and CDR2 is FQGNSA. CDR3 nucleotides: TGTGCCAGCAGCTTAGACAGGGGATTCCAAAACACCATATATTTT. This gives the protein CASSLDRGFQNTIYF.

The chain is built from TRBV6-6 and TRBJ1-3; D gene unclear. Per germline, CDR1 MNHNY and CDR2 SVGAGI (reference sequence). The CDR3 runs 14 residues. The V end was cut by 4 bases, the J end by 3 bases, with 10 bases between. The CDR3 bases are TGTGCCAGCAGTTGCGTGGGCGTTGGAAACACCATATATTTT. It translates to CASSCVGVGNTIYF.

The chain uses TRBV27 and TRBJ2-1; 10 bases map to TRBD2. The V gene end was trimmed by 5 bases and the J gene end by 8 bases; junction bases not matched to a gene: 18. Germline CDR1 MNHEY, CDR2 SMNVEV (reference sequence). This CDR3 has 18 residues. The CDR3 nucleotides are TGTGCCAGCAGTGTGTTTTCCGGGACTAGCGTCCCGTCGGATGAGCAGTTCTTC. Protein product: CASSVFSGTSVPSDEQFF.

The rearrangement links TRBV27 to TRBJ1-1; 7 bases are a match to TRBD1. CDR1 and CDR2 (germline): MNHEY, SMNVEV (reference sequence). This CDR3 is 15 amino acids long. Germline trimming cut 6 bases from V and 4 bases from J; bases unmatched to any gene: 11. This chain's CDR3 is CASRERGGGFTEAFF. Written as DNA, the CDR3 is TGTGCCAGCAGGGAGCGCGGAGGGGGCTTCACTGAAGCTTTCTTT.

This chain links TRBV28 with TRBJ2-7; D not resolved. Germline V gives CDR1 MDHEN, CDR2 SYDVKM. The CDR3 has 14 amino acids. V was pared by 5 bases and J by 4 bases, with 15 bases between. The CDR3 DNA is TGTGCCAGCAGTCCCTACTGGAGTTTTTACGAGCAGTACTTC. Protein product: CASSPYWSFYEQYF.

This clone has just a few counts. The chain combines TRBV4-1 with TRBJ2-7, with a possible D match to TRBD1 (6 bases). The V end was cut by 2 bases, the J end by 0 bases, with 17 bases between. CDR1 and CDR2 from the germline V gene are MGHRA and YSYEKL. The CDR3 totals 17 residues. CDR3 residues: CASSQRIRDKSSYEQYF. CDR3 bases: TGCGCCAGCAGCCAACGCATAAGGGACAAGAGCTCCTACGAGCAGTACTTC.

This clone was observed a single time. The chain combines TRBV6-6 with TRBJ2-7; TRBD1 might be the D (5 bases). The CDR3 totals 15 residues. V shed 6 bases and J shed 5 bases, with 20 bases lying between them. Germline CDR1 is MNHNY and CDR2 is SVGAGI (reference sequence). The CDR3 reads CASSRTPGLEDEQYF. Written as DNA, the CDR3 is TGTGCCAGCAGCAGAACTCCAGGGTTAGAGGACGAGCAGTACTTC.

With regard to this clone: The same CDR3 arises from other DNA sequences in this sample as well. The J gene is TRBJ1-5, the V gene TRBV28; 8 bases map to TRBD1. V shed 6 bases and J 1 base; nucleotides not matched to a gene: 5. Germline V gene sequence: CDR1 MDHEN, CDR2 SYDVKM. The length of the CDR3 is 15 residues. CDR3 DNA sequence: TGTGCCAGCAGCGCTACAGGGGGAAGCAATCAGCCCCAGCATTTT. It specifies CASSATGGSNQPQHF.

V usage is TRBV9 and J usage is TRBJ2-7; TRBD2 agrees at 9 bases. Losses at the gene ends were 4 bases for V and 3 bases for J; bases not matched to a gene: 8. The CDR3 consists of 15 residues. Germline loops: CDR1 SGDLS, CDR2 YYNGEE. The CDR3 loop is CASSPAGGSYYEQYF. For the CDR3, the DNA is TGTGCCAGCAGCCCAGCGGGAGGAAGTTACTACGAGCAGTACTTC.

This chain connects TRBV6-4 to TRBJ2-3; 11 bases map to TRBD1. The CDR3 runs to 15 residues. With 5 bases clipped from V and 2 bases from J, the junction kept 3 bases outside the gene matches. The germline V gene encodes CDR1 MRHNA and CDR2 SNTAGT. This CDR3 is CASSPGQGDTDTQYF. The CDR3 region has the DNA TGTGCCAGCAGTCCGGGACAGGGGGACACAGATACGCAGTATTTT.

This clone was picked up a small number of times. The chain uses TRBV30 and TRBJ2-7; D call uncertain. Germline values: CDR1 GTSNPN, CDR2 SVGIG (reference sequence). CDR3 length: 12 amino acids. Trimming removed 3 bases from V and 0 bases from J, with 6 bases in between. The CDR3 coding sequence is TGTGCCTGGAGAGGCGTCTCCTACGAGCAGTACTTC. This gives the protein CAWRGVSYEQYF.

V is TRBV9 and J is TRBJ2-7; 10 nucleotides agree with TRBD2. Germline assignment: CDR1 SGDLS and CDR2 YYNGEE. The CDR3 loop spans 14 amino acids. After removal of 3 bases from V and 3 bases from J, the junction contained 3 bases not matched to a gene. The CDR3 loop reads CASSAGLAYYEQYF. The CDR3, as DNA: TGTGCCAGCAGCGCGGGACTAGCGTACTACGAGCAGTACTTC. Together with reference TRBV9 and TRBJ2-7, the CDR3 gives the full variable domain: DSGVTQTPKHLITATGQRVTLRCSPRSGDLSVYWYQQSLDQGLQFLIQYYNGEERAKGNILERFSAQQFPDLHSELNLSSLELGDSALYFCASSAGLAYYEQYFGPGTRLTVT.

The chain links TRBV29-1 to TRBJ1-2, with D hard to call. Germline CDR1 is SQVTM and CDR2 is ANQGSEA. This CDR3 contains 12 residues. V was shortened by 3 bases and J by 1 base, with 6 bases between the two germline ends. CDR3 sequence (DNA): TGCAGCGTTGACCAAGTTAACTATGGCTACACCTTC. It is translated as CSVDQVNYGYTF.

This clone was seen a handful of times. The V and J genes are TRBV6-5 and TRBJ2-5, with 10 bases identical to TRBD2. CDR3 length equals 16 residues. Trimming removed 2 bases from V and 7 bases from J; junction bases left unmatched: 10. Per germline, CDR1 MNHEY and CDR2 SVGAGI. CDR3 amino acids: CASSYQREGPGGTQYF. CDR3 in DNA: TGTGCCAGCAGTTACCAGCGGGAGGGCCCGGGTGGGACCCAGTACTTC.

This clone has ten or more counts. V and J are TRBV25-1 and TRBJ1-4, with 9 bases fitting TRBD1. The CDR3 covers 18 residues. V shed 3 bases, J shed 2 bases, and the junction held 10 bases outside the gene matches. CDR1 and CDR2 from the germline V gene are MGHDK and SYGVNS. The CDR3 nucleotides are TGTGCCAGCAGTGAGATTAGGACAGGGGAGTTGACTAATGAAAAACTGTTTTTT. It encodes CASSEIRTGELTNEKLFF.

The chain joins TRBV4-1 to TRBJ2-7; 10 positions match TRBD2. The CDR3 runs 16 residues. Germline V CDR1 and CDR2: MGHRA, YSYEKL. After removal of 0 bases from V and 6 bases from J, the junction contained 8 bases not matched to a gene. The CDR3 DNA is TGCGCCAGCAGCCAAGAGGTCCGGACTAGCGGCCCCGAGCAGTACTTC. It translates to CASSQEVRTSGPEQYF.

In this sample, this clone turned up a few times. The chain links TRBV6-4 to TRBJ1-5, with 7 bases fitting TRBD1. J was trimmed by 2 bases and V by 6 bases; bases with no gene match: 7. This CDR3 has 15 residues. The germline V gene encodes CDR1 MRHNA and CDR2 SNTAGT. CDR3 nucleotides: TGTGCCAGCAGCTCGACAGGGTCAGGCAATCAGCCCCAGCATTTT. Its protein is CASSSTGSGNQPQHF.

This clone was picked up a small number of times. V usage is TRBV28 and J usage is TRBJ2-1; D unresolved. Germline V gene data show CDR1 as MDHEN and CDR2 as SYDVKM. The length of the CDR3 is 12 residues. V lost 2 bases, J lost 15 bases, and 14 bases lay in between. For the CDR3, the DNA is TGTGCCAGCAGTTTAAATCCCCAATCGCTGTTCTTC. Protein: CASSLNPQSLFF.